This is a list of T cell receptor beta chains from one sample in a study of T-cell reconstitution after alpha-beta-depleted transplantation in children. One entry per CDR3 protein, called by TCRdb with MiXCR from the PCR reads. The sample lists about 980,000 distinct CDR3 sequences, roughly 29% occurring once. The sample in question was PBMCs, mostly from graft donor cells, obtained 360 days after TCRalphabeta/CD19-depleted stem cell transplant. Source of these receptors: a boy under two years old who had a stem cell transplant for SCID, so the T cells may come from the graft donor. CDR3s include the opening cysteine and the closing phenylalanine or tryptophan. A D gene is named only where the DNA matches it firmly. Size values are once, few and many counts, or a class for expanded clones, and some rows have none.

V gene: TRBV6-2/TRBV6-3
CDR3 length: 18
D gene: TRBD2
clone size: .
J gene: TRBJ2-3
CDR3 DNA: TGTGCCAGCAGTGCCCTGCGGGGGGCCCGTCTTAGCACAGATACGCAGTATTTT
CDR3 protein: CASSALRGARLSTDTQYF

V gene: TRBV4-1
CDR3 length: 13
D gene: .
clone size: .
J gene: TRBJ1-1
CDR3 DNA: TGCGCCAGCAGCCATGAGGTACCAACTGAAGCTTTCTTT
CDR3 protein: CASSHEVPTEAFF

V gene: TRBV2
CDR3 length: 17
D gene: .
clone size: .
J gene: TRBJ1-1
CDR3 DNA: TGTGCCAGCAGTGAAATGGAGGGGGGATACCTGAACACTGAAGCTTTCTTT
CDR3 protein: CASSEMEGGYLNTEAFF

V gene: TRBV20-1
CDR3 length: 13
D gene: .
clone size: few
J gene: TRBJ2-1
CDR3 DNA: TGCAGTGTGCAGGGAAGGAGTGAGAATGAGCAGTTCTTC
CDR3 protein: CSVQGRSENEQFF

V gene: TRBV3-1
CDR3 length: 18
D gene: .
clone size: few
J gene: TRBJ2-5
CDR3 DNA: TGTGCCAGCAGCCAATTGTTAGGGGGGTGGGACTCACAAGAGACCCAGTACTTC
CDR3 protein: CASSQLLGGWDSQETQYF

V gene: TRBV20-1
CDR3 length: 14
D gene: .
clone size: few
J gene: TRBJ2-1
CDR3 DNA: TGCAGTGCAGCGCGGCCGAGCTCCTACAATGAGCAGTTCTTC
CDR3 protein: CSAARPSSYNEQFF

V gene: TRBV7-9
CDR3 length: 12
D gene: .
clone size: .
J gene: TRBJ2-7
CDR3 DNA: TGTGCCAGCAGCTTCGACTTGGACGAGCAGTACTTC
CDR3 protein: CASSFDLDEQYF

V gene: TRBV20-1
CDR3 length: 14
D gene: .
clone size: .
J gene: TRBJ2-5
CDR3 DNA: TGCAGTGCTAGCTGGCGGGGCCCTCAAGAGACCCAGTACTTC
CDR3 protein: CSASWRGPQETQYF

V gene: TRBV12-3/TRBV12-4
CDR3 length: 18
D gene: .
clone size: few
J gene: TRBJ2-3
CDR3 DNA: TGTGCCAGCAGTTTAGCCCCCCTGGCGGGGTCTAGCACAGATACGCAGTATTTT
CDR3 protein: CASSLAPLAGSSTDTQYF

V gene: TRBV6-5
CDR3 length: 15
D gene: .
clone size: .
J gene: TRBJ2-5
CDR3 DNA: TGTGCCAGCAGTTACTCGGGGGCACCTCAAGAGACCCAGTACTTC
CDR3 protein: CASSYSGAPQETQYF

V gene: TRBV20-1
CDR3 length: 14
D gene: .
clone size: .
J gene: TRBJ1-5
CDR3 DNA: TGCAGTGCTAGCATGGGACGGGGCAATCAGCCCCAGCATTTT
CDR3 protein: CSASMGRGNQPQHF

V gene: TRBV7-9
CDR3 length: 12
D gene: .
clone size: few
J gene: TRBJ2-7
CDR3 DNA: TGTGCCAGCACTGTGGGGGTACACGAGCAGTACTTC
CDR3 protein: CASTVGVHEQYF

V gene: TRBV20-1
CDR3 length: 13
D gene: .
clone size: few
J gene: TRBJ2-5
CDR3 DNA: TGCAGTGCTAGAGGGACCATACAAGAGACCCAGTACTTC
CDR3 protein: CSARGTIQETQYF

V gene: TRBV7-9
CDR3 length: 14
D gene: .
clone size: .
J gene: TRBJ2-1
CDR3 DNA: TGTGCCAGCAGCTTATTCCGGGCTACCAATGAGCAGTTCTTC
CDR3 protein: CASSLFRATNEQFF

V gene: TRBV6-1
CDR3 length: 15
D gene: .
clone size: .
J gene: TRBJ2-3
CDR3 DNA: TGTGCCAGCAGTACCCCGAGAGGAGGGACAGATACGCAGTATTTT
CDR3 protein: CASSTPRGGTDTQYF

V gene: TRBV15
CDR3 length: 15
D gene: .
clone size: .
J gene: TRBJ2-5
CDR3 DNA: TGTGCCACCAGCAGAGATAGGGTCCTCCAAGAGACCCAGTACTTC
CDR3 protein: CATSRDRVLQETQYF

V gene: TRBV5-1
CDR3 length: 16
D gene: TRBD2
clone size: .
J gene: TRBJ2-4
CDR3 DNA: TGCGCCAGCAGCCCACTCGGACTAGACGCGGGAAACATTCAGTACTTC
CDR3 protein: CASSPLGLDAGNIQYF

V gene: TRBV9
CDR3 length: 17
D gene: TRBD2
clone size: .
J gene: TRBJ2-5
CDR3 DNA: TGTGCCAGCAGCGCGAATTGGGTAGCGGGAGCCTCGGAGACCCAGTACTTC
CDR3 protein: CASSANWVAGASETQYF

V gene: TRBV6-2/TRBV6-3
CDR3 length: 15
D gene: TRBD1
clone size: once
J gene: TRBJ2-7
CDR3 DNA: TGTGCCAGCAGATACGGGACAGTCCTTCTCAACGAGCAGTACTTC
CDR3 protein: CASRYGTVLLNEQYF

V gene: TRBV6-5
CDR3 length: 18
D gene: .
clone size: .
J gene: TRBJ2-2
CDR3 DNA: TGTGCCAGCAGTTACGAGGGGCAGGGATTTATGAACACCGGGGAGCTGTTTTTT
CDR3 protein: CASSYEGQGFMNTGELFF